The clone carrying this T cell receptor (beta chain) has more than one count but fewer than ten. The antigen is undetermined. The data were taken from a study of T-cell reconstitution after alpha-beta-depleted transplantation in children. Unique molecular identifiers tagged the TCRbeta library. One entry per CDR3 protein, called by TCRdb with MiXCR from the PCR reads. The data contain about 27,000 distinct CDR3 sequences, 18% of them singletons. Study conclusions and caveats: Two months or so post-transplant, alpha-beta T cells reportedly derived from several hundred expanded graft clones. The main origin of T-cell counts and diversity one year after transplant was newly produced T cells.

The TCR originated in a male patient between 2 and 10 years old who had a stem cell transplant for acute lymphoblastic leukemia, so the T cells may come from the graft donor. The sequenced sample was PBMCs, mostly from graft donor cells, obtained 60 days after TCRalphabeta/CD19-depleted stem cell transplant.

CDR3 region: CSATFPSGYEQYF. As DNA, the CDR3 is TGCAGTGCTACCTTTCCTAGCGGCTACGAGCAGTACTTC. The chain is built from TRBV20-1 and TRBJ2-7; the match to TRBD2 covers 7 bases. J was trimmed by 3 bases and V by 4 bases; bases with no gene match: 6. CDR3 length equals 13 residues. CDR1 and CDR2 from the germline V gene are DFQATT and SNEGSKA (reference sequence).